The sequence of this T cell receptor beta chain was determined in a study of blood T cells in healthy people across ages. Study-wide points: CMV infection status of these donors was not known. Long-lived donors exceeded aged donors in naive CD4+ cells and diversity. In older individuals, TCR beta diversity per million T cells was lower, falling roughly linearly with age.

Primers used in a second PCR of roughly 7 to 12 cycles were a sample-barcoded 5' primer and a J-beta primer mix. A single record per CDR3 protein comes from TCRdb applying MiXCR to the 5' RACE reads. The repertoire holds about 730,000 distinct CDR3 sequences, with around 46% as singletons. With regard to this clonotype: Its antigen remains unknown.

Isolated PBMCs totaled at least 7 million in each sample. The CDR3 extends over 13 amino acids. V was cut by 3 bases and J by 11 bases, with 16 bases left in between. Sequenced input: blood. The chain carries TRBV12-3 or TRBV12-4 and TRBJ2-5; D is ambiguous. The receptor was isolated from a woman aged 60-70 years in good health. The CDR3 DNA is TGTGCCAGCAGTTTCGGGCTAGACGCGCAGCAGTACTTC. Residues: CASSFGLDAQQYF.